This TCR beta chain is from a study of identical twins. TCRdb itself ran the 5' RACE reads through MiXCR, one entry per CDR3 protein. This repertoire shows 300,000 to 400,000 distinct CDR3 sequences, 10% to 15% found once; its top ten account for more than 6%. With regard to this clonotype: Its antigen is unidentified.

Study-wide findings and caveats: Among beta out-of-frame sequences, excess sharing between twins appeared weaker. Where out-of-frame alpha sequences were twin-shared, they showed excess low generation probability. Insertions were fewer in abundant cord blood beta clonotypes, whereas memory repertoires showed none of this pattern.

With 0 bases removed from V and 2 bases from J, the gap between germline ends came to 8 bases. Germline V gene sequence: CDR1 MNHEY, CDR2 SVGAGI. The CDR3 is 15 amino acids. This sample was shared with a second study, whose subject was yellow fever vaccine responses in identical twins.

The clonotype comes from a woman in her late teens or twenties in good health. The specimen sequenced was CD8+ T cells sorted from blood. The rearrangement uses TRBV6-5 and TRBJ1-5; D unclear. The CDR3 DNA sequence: TGTGCCAGCAGTTACTCGGGGATGGGCAATCAGCCCCAGCATTTT. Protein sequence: CASSYSGMGNQPQHF.